The rows below give T cell receptor beta chains drawn from one sample of a study of Ad26.COV2.S vaccination and SARS-CoV-2 variants. The repertoire was sequenced with immunoSEQ multiplex PCR; TCRdb's copy has only in-frame clones and lacks some. The sample consists of 350,000 to 450,000 clones, about nine tenths of them appearing once. The starting material was peripheral blood, obtained in a trial of Ad26.COV2.S vaccine versus placebo. These receptors all stem from a person between 18 and 65 years old who received the Ad26.COV2.S COVID-19 vaccine or a placebo. CDR3s include the opening cysteine and the closing phenylalanine or tryptophan. The D gene is left open where the match is weak. Size values are once, few and many counts, or a class for expanded clones, and some rows have none.

v_gene,d_gene,abundance,j_gene,CDR3nt,CDR3aa
TRBV6-2/TRBV6-3,TRBD2,-,TRBJ2-2,TGTGCCAGCAGTTACTCGAGACTAGCGGGGGGGCTAAACGGGGAGCTGTTTTTT,CASSYSRLAGGLNGELFF
TRBV5-4,TRBD1,-,TRBJ2-7,TGTGCCAGCAGCCCCCTGGGGACAGACGAATACGAGCAGTACTTC,CASSPLGTDEYEQYF
TRBV5-1,-,-,TRBJ2-1,TGCGCCAGCAGCTCGAGGACGGTTAGCTCCTACAATGAGCAGTTCTTC,CASSSRTVSSYNEQFF
TRBV18,TRBD1,few,TRBJ1-5,TGTGCCAGCTCGTCGGACAGGGGGACTAGCAATCAGCCCCAGCATTTT,CASSSDRGTSNQPQHF
TRBV20-1,-,-,TRBJ2-1,TGCAGTGCTTTGGGGGGTGACAGCCAGTTCTTC,CSALGGDSQFF
TRBV19,-,-,TRBJ2-7,TGTGCCAGTAGTTCAGGGGCGGCTTATTACGAGCAGTACTTC,CASSSGAAYYEQYF
TRBV6-5,-,-,TRBJ2-3,TGTGCCACAGGTTGGGACAATCGGTATTTT,CATGWDNRYF
TRBV7-2,TRBD2,-,TRBJ2-1,TGTGCCAGCAGCTTATTAGGAGGGTTAGCGGGGACGTACAATGAGCAGTTCTTC,CASSLLGGLAGTYNEQFF
TRBV9,-,-,TRBJ1-6,TGTGCCAGCACGCGGACAGAGAATTCACCCCTCCACTTT,CASTRTENSPLHF
TRBV15,TRBD2,-,TRBJ2-3,TGTGCCACCAGCAGGGGACTAGCGGACTCTAGCACAGATACGCAGTATTTT,CATSRGLADSSTDTQYF
TRBV2,-,-,TRBJ1-1,TGTGCCAGCAGTTTTCACCCGAACACTGAAGCTTTCTTT,CASSFHPNTEAFF
TRBV9,-,-,TRBJ2-1,TGTGCCAGCAGCGGTGGTAGGGACAATGAGCAGTTCTTC,CASSGGRDNEQFF
TRBV30,-,-,TRBJ1-2,TGTGCCTGGAGCGTACCGGGACTCATCTATGGCTACACCTTC,CAWSVPGLIYGYTF
TRBV3-1/TRBV3-2,-,-,TRBJ1-2,TGTGCCAGCAGCCAAGATGAAGGTGGCTACACCTTC,CASSQDEGGYTF
TRBV4-1,-,-,TRBJ2-7,TGCGCCAGCAGCCAAGGGCATAACGAGCAGTACTTC,CASSQGHNEQYF
TRBV19,-,-,TRBJ2-1,TGTGCCAGTACGGAGATTGGATACAATGAGCAGTTCTTC,CASTEIGYNEQFF
TRBV5-1,TRBD1,-,TRBJ1-4,TGCGCCAGCAGCATGCAGGGGGAAGGTGAAAAACTGTTTTTT,CASSMQGEGEKLFF
TRBV6-5,-,-,TRBJ1-3,TGTGCCAGCAGTTCCCCGGGAAACACCATATATTTT,CASSSPGNTIYF
TRBV6-5,-,-,TRBJ2-5,TGTGCCAGCAGTTACGGTGGAAAAGAGACCCAGTACTTC,CASSYGGKETQYF
TRBV16,-,-,TRBJ2-6,TGTGCCAGCAGCCAGACAAACTCTGGGGCCAACGTCCTGACTTTC,CASSQTNSGANVLTF
TRBV12-5,-,-,TRBJ2-7,TGTGCTAGTGGTTGGTTGAACGAGCAGTACTTC,CASGWLNEQYF
TRBV6-5,-,once,TRBJ2-7,TGTGCCAGCAGTTACGAGGCCAGAACCTACGAGCAGTACTTC,CASSYEARTYEQYF
TRBV19,TRBD1,few,TRBJ2-7,TGTGCCAGTAGTATAGTACAGGGGGGCGAGCAGTACTTC,CASSIVQGGEQYF
TRBV7-9,-,-,TRBJ1-3,TGTGCCAGCAGTAGAAGCTCTGGAAACACCATATATTTT,CASSRSSGNTIYF
TRBV19,TRBD2,-,TRBJ2-1,TGTGCCAGTAGTCCCTGGACTAGCGGGGCAAACAATGAGCAGTTCTTC,CASSPWTSGANNEQFF
TRBV7-9,-,-,TRBJ1-1,TGTGCCAGCACCGCCGTCGGGGCCTACGAAGCTTTCTTT,CASTAVGAYEAFF
TRBV3-1/TRBV3-2,-,once,TRBJ1-2,TGTGCCAGCAGCCGGGGGAGGGGCTACACCTTC,CASSRGRGYTF
TRBV6-5,-,-,TRBJ1-6,TGTGCCAGCAGGTCCCCCAATTCTCCCCTCCACTTT,CASRSPNSPLHF
TRBV4-2,TRBD2,-,TRBJ2-7,TGTGCCAGCAGCCAAGGACTAGCGGGGGCCTACGAGCAGTACTTC,CASSQGLAGAYEQYF
TRBV5-1,TRBD2,once,TRBJ2-1,TGCGCCAGCAGCACTAGGACTAGCGCCTACAATGAGCAGTTCTTC,CASSTRTSAYNEQFF